This T cell receptor (beta chain) was recovered during a study of blood T cell repertoires in COVID-19. As processed by the authors: Reference gene primer amplification gave estimated nucleated cell counts. TCRdb's copy holds only in-frame clones and misses some; the assay was immunoSEQ multiplex PCR. That table is the source of V, J and clone size, and D and trimming were worked out from the DNA. The table includes about 32,000 clones, 93% detected once. The CDR3 sequence is 14 residues long. Trimming removed 2 bases at V and 3 bases at J, with 7 bases between. The germline CDR1 and CDR2 sequences are SGHAT and FQNNGV.

Specimen: peripheral blood. This TCR derives from a male donor with active COVID-19. This chain links TRBV11-2 with TRBJ2-2; D ambiguous. CDR3 protein: CASSLNQDTGELFF. The CDR3 nucleotides are TGTGCCAGCAGCTTAAACCAGGACACCGGGGAGCTGTTTTTT. The full variable domain, in which reference TRBV11-2 and TRBJ2-2 provide the parts outside the CDR3, is EAGVAQSPRYKIIEKRQSVAFWCNPISGHATLYWYQQILGQGPKLLIQFQNNGVVDDSQLPKDRFSAERLKGVDSTLKIQPAKLEDSAVYLCASSLNQDTGELFFGEGSRLTVL.